This T cell receptor beta chain derives from a study of Graves' ophthalmopathy and Graves' hyperthyroidism. This clonotype was observed at least ten times. Amplification of TCR beta CDR3 regions used RNA transcripts. First-round RT-PCR with HTBI primers preceded a second-round multiplex PCR. TCRdb redid the calling of the multiplex PCR reads with MiXCR, one entry per CDR3 protein. This sample has approximately 460,000 distinct CDR3 sequences, with around an eighth found just once. Other autoimmune diseases, uncontrolled infections, pregnancy and lactation each led to patient exclusion. CDR3 length: 15 residues. J gave up 3 bases and V 0 bases, and 2 bases lay outside the gene matches. Germline CDR1 is SGHAT and CDR2 is FQNNGV.

The source of this sequence is a woman between 25 and 40 years old with Graves' ophthalmopathy. The rearrangement links TRBV11-2 to TRBJ2-7; 10 bases fit TRBD2. The specimen was blood. The CDR3 region is CASSLDPSGGYEQYF. For the CDR3, the DNA is TGTGCCAGCAGCTTAGACCCTAGCGGGGGCTACGAGCAGTACTTC.